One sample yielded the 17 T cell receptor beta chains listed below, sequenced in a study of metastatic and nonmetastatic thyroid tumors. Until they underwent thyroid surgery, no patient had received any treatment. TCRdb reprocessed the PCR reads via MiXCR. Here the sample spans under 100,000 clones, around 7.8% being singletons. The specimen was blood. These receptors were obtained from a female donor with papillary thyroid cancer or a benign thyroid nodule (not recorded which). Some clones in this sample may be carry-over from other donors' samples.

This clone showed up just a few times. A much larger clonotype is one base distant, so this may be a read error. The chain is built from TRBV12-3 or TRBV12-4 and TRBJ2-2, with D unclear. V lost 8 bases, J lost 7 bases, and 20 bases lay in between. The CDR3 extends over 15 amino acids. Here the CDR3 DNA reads TGTGCCAGCGCCCTCCTGGGGTGCCCCGGCGGGGAGCTGTTTTTT. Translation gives CASALLGCPGGELFF.

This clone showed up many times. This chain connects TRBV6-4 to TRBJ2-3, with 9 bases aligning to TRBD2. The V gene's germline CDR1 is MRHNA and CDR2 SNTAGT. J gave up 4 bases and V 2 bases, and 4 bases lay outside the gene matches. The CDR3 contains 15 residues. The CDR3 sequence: CASSDEAGGPDTQYF. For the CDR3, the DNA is TGTGCCAGCAGTGACGAGGCGGGGGGGCCAGATACGCAGTATTTT.

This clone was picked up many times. CDR3 in amino acids: CAISEGRDYNEQFF. Written as DNA, the CDR3 is TGTGCCATCAGTGAGGGACGGGACTACAATGAGCAGTTCTTC. V usage is TRBV10-3 and J usage is TRBJ2-1; possible D gene TRBD2, 5 bases. CDR3 length: 14 residues. With 2 bases removed from V and 3 bases from J, the gap between germline ends came to 8 bases. Germline loops: CDR1 ENHRY, CDR2 SYGVKD.

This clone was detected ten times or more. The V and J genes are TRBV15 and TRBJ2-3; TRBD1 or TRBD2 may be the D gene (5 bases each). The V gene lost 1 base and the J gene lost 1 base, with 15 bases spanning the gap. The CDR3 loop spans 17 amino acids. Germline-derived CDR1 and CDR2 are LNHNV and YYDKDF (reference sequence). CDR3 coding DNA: TGTGCCACCAGCAGAGGAGGCGAGGGGAGTCGCACAGATACGCAGTATTTT. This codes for CATSRGGEGSRTDTQYF.

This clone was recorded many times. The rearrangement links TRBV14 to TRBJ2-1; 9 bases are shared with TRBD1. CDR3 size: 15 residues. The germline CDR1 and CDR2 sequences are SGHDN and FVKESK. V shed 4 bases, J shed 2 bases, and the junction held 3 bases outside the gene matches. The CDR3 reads CASSPRDRAYNEQFF. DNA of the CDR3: TGTGCCAGCAGCCCTCGGGACAGGGCCTACAATGAGCAGTTCTTC.

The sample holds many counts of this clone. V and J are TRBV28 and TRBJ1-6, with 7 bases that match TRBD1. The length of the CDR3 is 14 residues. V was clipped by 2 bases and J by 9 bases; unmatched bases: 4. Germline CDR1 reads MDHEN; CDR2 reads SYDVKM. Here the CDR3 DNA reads TGTGCCAGCAGTTTAGAGGGGGCGCGTTCACCCCTCCACTTT. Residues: CASSLEGARSPLHF.

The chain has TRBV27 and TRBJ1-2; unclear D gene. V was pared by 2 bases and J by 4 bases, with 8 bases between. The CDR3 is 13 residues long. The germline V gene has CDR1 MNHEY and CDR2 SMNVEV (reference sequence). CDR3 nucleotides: TGTGCCAGCAGTTTAGGGCAGTCCTATGGCTACACCTTC. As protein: CASSLGQSYGYTF.

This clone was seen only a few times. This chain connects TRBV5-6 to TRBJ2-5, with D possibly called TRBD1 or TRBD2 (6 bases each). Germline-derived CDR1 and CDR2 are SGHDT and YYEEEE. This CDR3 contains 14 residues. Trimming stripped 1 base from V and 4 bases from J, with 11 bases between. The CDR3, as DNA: TGTGCCAGCAGCTTGCGGTGGGGGGCAGAGACCCAGTACTTC. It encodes CASSLRWGAETQYF.

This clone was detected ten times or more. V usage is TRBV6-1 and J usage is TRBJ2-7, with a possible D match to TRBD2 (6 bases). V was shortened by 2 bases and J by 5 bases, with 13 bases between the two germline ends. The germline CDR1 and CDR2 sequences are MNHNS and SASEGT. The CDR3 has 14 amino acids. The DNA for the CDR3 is TGTGCCAGCAGTGAATCGGCGGAGGGCCACGAGCAGTACTTC. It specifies CASSESAEGHEQYF.

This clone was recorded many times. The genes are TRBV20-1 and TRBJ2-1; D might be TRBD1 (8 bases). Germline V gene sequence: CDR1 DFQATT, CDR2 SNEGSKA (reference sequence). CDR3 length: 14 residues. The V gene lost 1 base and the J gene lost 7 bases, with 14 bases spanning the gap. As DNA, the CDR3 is TGCAGTGCTAGAGGAGGACAGGGAGGGAATGAGCAGTTCTTC. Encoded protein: CSARGGQGGNEQFF.

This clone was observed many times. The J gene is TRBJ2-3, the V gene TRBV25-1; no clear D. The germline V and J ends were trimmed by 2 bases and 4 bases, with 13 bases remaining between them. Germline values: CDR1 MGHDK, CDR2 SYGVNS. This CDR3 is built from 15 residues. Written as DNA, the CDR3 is TGTGCCAGCAGTGAAGATGCAGGTGTGGCAGATACGCAGTATTTT. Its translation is CASSEDAGVADTQYF.

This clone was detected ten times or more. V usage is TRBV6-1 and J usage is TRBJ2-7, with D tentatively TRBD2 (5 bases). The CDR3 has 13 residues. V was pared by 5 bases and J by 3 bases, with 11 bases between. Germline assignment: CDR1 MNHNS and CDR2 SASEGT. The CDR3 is CASSSTRDYEQYF. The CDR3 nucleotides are TGTGCCAGCAGTTCCACTAGGGACTACGAGCAGTACTTC.

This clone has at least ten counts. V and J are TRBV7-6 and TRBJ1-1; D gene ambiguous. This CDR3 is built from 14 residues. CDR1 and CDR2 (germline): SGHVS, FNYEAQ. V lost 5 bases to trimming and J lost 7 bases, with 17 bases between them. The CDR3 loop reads CASSRTEGRIEAFF. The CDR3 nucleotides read TGTGCCAGCAGCCGTACGGAGGGCAGGATTGAAGCTTTCTTT.

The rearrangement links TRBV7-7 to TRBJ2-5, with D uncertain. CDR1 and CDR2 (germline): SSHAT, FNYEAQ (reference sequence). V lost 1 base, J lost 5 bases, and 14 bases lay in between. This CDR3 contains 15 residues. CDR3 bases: TGTGCCAGCAGCTTAGTCGGCGGTAGCCAGGAGACCCAGTACTTC. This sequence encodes CASSLVGGSQETQYF.

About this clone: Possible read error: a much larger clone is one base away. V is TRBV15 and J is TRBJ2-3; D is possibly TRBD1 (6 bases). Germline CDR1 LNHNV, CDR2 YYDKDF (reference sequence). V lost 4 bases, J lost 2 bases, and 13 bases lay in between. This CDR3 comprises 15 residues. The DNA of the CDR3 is TGTGCCACCAGCATCGCAGGGGACCCCACAGATACGCAGTATTTT. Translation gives CATSIAGDPTDTQYF.

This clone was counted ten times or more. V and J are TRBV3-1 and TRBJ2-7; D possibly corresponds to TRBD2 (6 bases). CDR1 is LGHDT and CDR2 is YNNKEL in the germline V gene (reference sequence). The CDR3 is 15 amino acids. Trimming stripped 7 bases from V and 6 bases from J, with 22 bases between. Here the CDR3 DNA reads TGTGCCAGCACGCCAGCGGGTCCGGGATCAGGCGAGCAGTACTTC. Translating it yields CASTPAGPGSGEQYF.

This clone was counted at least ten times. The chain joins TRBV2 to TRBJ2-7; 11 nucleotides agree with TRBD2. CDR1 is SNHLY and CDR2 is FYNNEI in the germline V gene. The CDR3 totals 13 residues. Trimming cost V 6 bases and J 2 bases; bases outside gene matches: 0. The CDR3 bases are TGTGCCAGCAGGGGACTAGCGGCCTACGAGCAGTACTTC. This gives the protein CASRGLAAYEQYF.